This T cell receptor beta chain appears in the sequencing data of a study of blood T cell repertoires in COVID-19. About the study: T cells, B-cell-depleted T cells, or PBMCs supplied cDNA or gDNA.

Original processing methods: Amplification from reference gene primers served as the basis for estimated nucleated cell counts. Here immunoSEQ multiplex PCR was the method, and the copy in TCRdb shows in-frame clones only, minus some. Clone size and the V and J calls come from that table; the DNA yielded D and trimming. The sample lists about 72,000 clones; over 85% were seen once. V was pared by 0 bases and J by 7 bases, with 13 bases between. From germline, CDR1 is GTSNPN and CDR2 SVGIG (reference sequence). The CDR3 contains 15 residues. The receptor's source is a human donor in a cohort sampled during active COVID-19. V gene TRBV30 combines with J gene TRBJ1-6; a weak D match, TRBD1 (6 bases). What was sequenced was peripheral blood. The CDR3 here is CAWSVRRGRNSPLHF. CDR3 DNA: TGTGCCTGGAGTGTACGGCGGGGGCGAAATTCACCCCTCCACTTT.